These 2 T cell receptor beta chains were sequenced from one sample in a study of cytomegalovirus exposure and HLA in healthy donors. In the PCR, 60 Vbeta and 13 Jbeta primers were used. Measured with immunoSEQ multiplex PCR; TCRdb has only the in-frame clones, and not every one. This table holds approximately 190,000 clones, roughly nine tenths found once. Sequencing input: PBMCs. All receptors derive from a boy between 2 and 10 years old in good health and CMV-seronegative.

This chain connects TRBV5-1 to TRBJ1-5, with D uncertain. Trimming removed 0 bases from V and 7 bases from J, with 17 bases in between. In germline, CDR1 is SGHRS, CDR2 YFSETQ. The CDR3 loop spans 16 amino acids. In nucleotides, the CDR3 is TGCGCCAGCAGCTTGGGGCAGGAGGAAATCGAGCAGCCCCAGCATTTT. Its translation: CASSLGQEEIEQPQHF.

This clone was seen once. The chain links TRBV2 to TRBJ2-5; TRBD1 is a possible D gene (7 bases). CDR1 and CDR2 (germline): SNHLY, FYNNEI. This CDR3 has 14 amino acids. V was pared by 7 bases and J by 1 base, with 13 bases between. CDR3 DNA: TGTGCCAGCACCAGGGGGGCAGTCCAAGAGACCCAGTACTTC. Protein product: CASTRGAVQETQYF.